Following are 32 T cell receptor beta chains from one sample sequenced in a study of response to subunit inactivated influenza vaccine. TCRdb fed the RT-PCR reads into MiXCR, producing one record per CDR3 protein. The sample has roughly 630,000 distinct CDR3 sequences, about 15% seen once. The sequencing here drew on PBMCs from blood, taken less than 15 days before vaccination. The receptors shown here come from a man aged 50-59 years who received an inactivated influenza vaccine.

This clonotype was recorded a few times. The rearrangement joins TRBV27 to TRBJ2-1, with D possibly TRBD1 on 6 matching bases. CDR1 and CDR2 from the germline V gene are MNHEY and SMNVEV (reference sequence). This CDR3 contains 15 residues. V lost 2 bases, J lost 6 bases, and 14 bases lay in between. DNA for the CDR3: TGTGCCAGCAGTTTAGGGACAAACGCCCTCAATGAGCAGTTCTTC. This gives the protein CASSLGTNALNEQFF.

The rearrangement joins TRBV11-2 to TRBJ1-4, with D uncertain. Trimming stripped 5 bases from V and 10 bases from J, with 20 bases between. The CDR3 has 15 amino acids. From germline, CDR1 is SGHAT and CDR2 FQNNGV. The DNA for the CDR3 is TGTGCCAGCAGCCCGCTTCGTAGTGGGGTCGGAAAACTGTTTTTT. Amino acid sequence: CASSPLRSGVGKLFF.

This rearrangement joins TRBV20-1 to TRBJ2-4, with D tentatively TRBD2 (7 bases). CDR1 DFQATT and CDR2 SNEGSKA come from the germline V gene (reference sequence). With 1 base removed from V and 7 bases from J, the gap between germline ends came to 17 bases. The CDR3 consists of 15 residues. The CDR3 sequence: CSARGWGGASNIQYF. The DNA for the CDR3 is TGCAGTGCTAGAGGTTGGGGGGGGGCGTCGAACATTCAGTACTTC.

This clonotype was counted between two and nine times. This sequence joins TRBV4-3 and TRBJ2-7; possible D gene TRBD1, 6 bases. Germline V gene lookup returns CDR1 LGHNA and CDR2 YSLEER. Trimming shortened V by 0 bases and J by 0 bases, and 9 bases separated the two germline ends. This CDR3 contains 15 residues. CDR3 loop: CASSQDGQNSYEQYF. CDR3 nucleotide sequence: TGCGCCAGCAGCCAAGACGGACAGAACTCCTACGAGCAGTACTTC.

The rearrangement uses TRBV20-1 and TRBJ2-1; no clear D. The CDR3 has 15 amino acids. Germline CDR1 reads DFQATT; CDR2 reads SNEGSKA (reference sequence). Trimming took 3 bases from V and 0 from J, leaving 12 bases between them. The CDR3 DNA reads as TGCAGTGCTAGCCCCTCAACAACCTCCTACAATGAGCAGTTCTTC. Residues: CSASPSTTSYNEQFF.

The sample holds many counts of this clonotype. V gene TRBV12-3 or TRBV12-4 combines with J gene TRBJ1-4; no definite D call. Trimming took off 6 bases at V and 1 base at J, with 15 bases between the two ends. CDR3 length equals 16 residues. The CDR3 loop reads CASSQGGGITNEKLFF. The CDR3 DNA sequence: TGTGCCAGCAGCCAAGGAGGTGGAATAACTAATGAAAAACTGTTTTTT.

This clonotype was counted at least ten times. The CDR3 sequence is CASSLKIRTINTGELFF. CDR3 DNA: TGTGCCAGCAGCTTAAAGATAAGAACTATTAACACCGGGGAGCTGTTTTTT. The chain recombines TRBV7-8 with TRBJ2-2; D gene ambiguous. V dropped 2 bases and J dropped 2 bases, with 15 bases sitting between them. CDR1 and CDR2 (germline): SGHVS, FQNEAQ. There are 17 residues in the CDR3.

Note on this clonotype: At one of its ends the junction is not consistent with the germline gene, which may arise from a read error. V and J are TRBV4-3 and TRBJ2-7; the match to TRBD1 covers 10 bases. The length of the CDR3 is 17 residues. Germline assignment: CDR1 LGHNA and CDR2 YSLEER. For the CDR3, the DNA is TGCGCCAGCATCCAAGAGGGTTTCGGGACAGGGGTTTACGAGCAGTACTTC. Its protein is CASIQEGFGTGVYEQYF.

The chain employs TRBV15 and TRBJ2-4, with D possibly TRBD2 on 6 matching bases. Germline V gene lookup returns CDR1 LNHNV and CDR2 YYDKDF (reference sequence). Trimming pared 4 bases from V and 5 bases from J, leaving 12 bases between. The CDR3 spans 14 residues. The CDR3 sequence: CATSTYGGENIQYF. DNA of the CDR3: TGTGCCACCAGCACCTACGGAGGGGAAAACATTCAGTACTTC.

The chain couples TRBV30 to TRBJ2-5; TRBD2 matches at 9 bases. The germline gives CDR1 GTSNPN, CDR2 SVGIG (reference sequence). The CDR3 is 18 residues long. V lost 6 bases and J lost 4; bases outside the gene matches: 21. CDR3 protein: CACSRGRGGARLGETQYF. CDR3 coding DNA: TGTGCCTGCTCCCGGGGGCGCGGGGGGGCACGCCTTGGAGAGACCCAGTACTTC.

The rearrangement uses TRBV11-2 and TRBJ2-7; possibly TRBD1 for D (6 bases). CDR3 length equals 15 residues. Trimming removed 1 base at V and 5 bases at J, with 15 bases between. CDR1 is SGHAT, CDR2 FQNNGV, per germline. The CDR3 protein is CASSLAAGVRNEQYF. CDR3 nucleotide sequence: TGTGCCAGCAGCTTAGCTGCAGGGGTAAGGAACGAGCAGTACTTC.

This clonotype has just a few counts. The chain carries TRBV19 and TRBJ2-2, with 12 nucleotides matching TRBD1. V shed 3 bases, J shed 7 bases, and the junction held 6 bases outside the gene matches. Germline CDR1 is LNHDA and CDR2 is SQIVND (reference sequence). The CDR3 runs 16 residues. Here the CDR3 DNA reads TGTGCCAGTAGTATCTCGGGACAGGGGGCCAGCGGGGAGCTGTTTTTT. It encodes CASSISGQGASGELFF. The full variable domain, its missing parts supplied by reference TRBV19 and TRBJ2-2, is DGGITQSPKYLFRKEGQNVTLSCEQNLNHDAMYWYRQDPGQGLRLIYYSQIVNDFQKGDIAEGYSVSREKKESFPLTVTSAQKNPTAFYLCASSISGQGASGELFFGEGSRLTVL.

The CDR3 region has the DNA TGTGCCAGCAGCGTCGGTGGGAGTAGGATAGATGAGCAGTTCTTC. Encoded protein: CASSVGGSRIDEQFF. The gene calls are TRBV9 and TRBJ2-1; a weak D match, TRBD2 (5 bases). With 2 bases removed from V and 8 bases from J, the gap between germline ends came to 17 bases. CDR1 and CDR2 (germline): SGDLS, YYNGEE. CDR3 length: 15 residues.

CDR3 bases: TGCGCCAGCAGCCAAGACCCTCGCCGGACAGGGAGGTACGAGCAGTACTTC. Amino acid sequence: CASSQDPRRTGRYEQYF. V usage is TRBV4-1 and J usage is TRBJ2-7; TRBD1 aligns across 8 bases. The ends lost 0 bases at V and 4 bases at J; junction bases unmatched: 11. The CDR3 runs to 17 residues. Germline values: CDR1 MGHRA, CDR2 YSYEKL.

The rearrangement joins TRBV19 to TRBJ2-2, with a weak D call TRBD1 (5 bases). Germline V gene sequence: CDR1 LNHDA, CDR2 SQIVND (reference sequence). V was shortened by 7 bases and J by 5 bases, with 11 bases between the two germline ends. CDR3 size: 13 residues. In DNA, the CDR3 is TGTGCCAGTACTTCAGGGTCTACCGGGGAGCTGTTTTTT. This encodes CASTSGSTGELFF.

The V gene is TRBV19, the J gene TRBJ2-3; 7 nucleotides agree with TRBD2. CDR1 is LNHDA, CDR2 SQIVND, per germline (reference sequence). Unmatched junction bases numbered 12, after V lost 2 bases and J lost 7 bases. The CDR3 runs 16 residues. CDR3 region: CASSIWASGSPHTQYF. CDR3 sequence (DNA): TGTGCCAGTAGTATATGGGCTAGCGGATCCCCACATACGCAGTATTTT. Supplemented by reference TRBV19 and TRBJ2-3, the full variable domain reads DGGITQSPKYLFRKEGQNVTLSCEQNLNHDAMYWYRQDPGQGLRLIYYSQIVNDFQKGDIAEGYSVSREKKESFPLTVTSAQKNPTAFYLCASSIWASGSPHTQYFGPGTRLTVL.

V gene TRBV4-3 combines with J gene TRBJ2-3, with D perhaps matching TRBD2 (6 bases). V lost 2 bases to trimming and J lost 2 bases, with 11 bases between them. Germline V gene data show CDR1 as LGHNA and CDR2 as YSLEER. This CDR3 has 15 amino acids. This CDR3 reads CASSQIAVPTDTQYF. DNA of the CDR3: TGCGCCAGCAGCCAAATAGCGGTTCCCACAGATACGCAGTATTTT.

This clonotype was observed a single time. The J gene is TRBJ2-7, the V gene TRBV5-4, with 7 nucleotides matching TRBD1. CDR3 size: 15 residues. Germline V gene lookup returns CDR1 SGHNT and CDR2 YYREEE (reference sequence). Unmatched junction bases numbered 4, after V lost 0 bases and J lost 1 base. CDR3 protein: CASSLEGAFSYEQYF. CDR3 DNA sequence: TGTGCCAGCAGCTTGGAGGGGGCGTTTTCCTACGAGCAGTACTTC.

The CDR3 is CASASWLAENNEQFF. CDR3 bases: TGTGCCAGTGCCTCTTGGCTAGCGGAGAACAATGAGCAGTTCTTC. The V and J genes are TRBV7-9 and TRBJ2-1, with TRBD2 matching 7 bases. Germline V CDR1 and CDR2: SEHNR, FQNEAQ (reference sequence). Trimming took 9 bases from V and 5 from J; bases not matched to a gene: 13. The CDR3 contains 15 residues.

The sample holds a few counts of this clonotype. CDR3 region: CSAILVVRLDEQFF. DNA of the CDR3: TGCAGTGCTATACTAGTTGTGAGACTTGATGAGCAGTTCTTC. V and J are TRBV20-1 and TRBJ2-1; D is possibly TRBD2 (5 bases). CDR1 and CDR2 from the germline V gene are DFQATT and SNEGSKA (reference sequence). The CDR3 covers 14 residues. The V and J ends lost 4 bases and 8 bases respectively, with 18 bases between them.

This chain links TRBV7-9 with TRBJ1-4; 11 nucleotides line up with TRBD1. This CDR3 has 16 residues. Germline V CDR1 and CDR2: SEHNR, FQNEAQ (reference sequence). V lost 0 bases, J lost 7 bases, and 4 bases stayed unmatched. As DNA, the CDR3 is TGTGCCAGCAGCTTAGCAAGCGGGACAGGGGGTGAAAAACTGTTTTTT. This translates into CASSLASGTGGEKLFF. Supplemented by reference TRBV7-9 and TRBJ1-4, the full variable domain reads DTGVSQNPRHKITKRGQNVTFRCDPISEHNRLYWYRQTLGQGPEFLTYFQNEAQLEKSRLLSDRFSAERPKGSFSTLEIQRTEQGDSAMYLCASSLASGTGGEKLFFGSGTQLSVL.

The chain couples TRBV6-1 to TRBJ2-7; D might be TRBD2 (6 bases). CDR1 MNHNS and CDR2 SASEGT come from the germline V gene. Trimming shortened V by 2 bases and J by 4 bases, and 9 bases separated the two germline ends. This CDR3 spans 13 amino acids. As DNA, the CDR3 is TGTGCCAGCAGTGAAAGGGAGGCATACGAGCAGTACTTC. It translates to CASSEREAYEQYF.

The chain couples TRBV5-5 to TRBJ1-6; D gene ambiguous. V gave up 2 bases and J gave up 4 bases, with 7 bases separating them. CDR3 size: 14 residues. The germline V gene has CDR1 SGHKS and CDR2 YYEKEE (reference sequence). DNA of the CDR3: TGTGCCAGCAGCTTCCGCCAGTATAATTCACCCCTCCACTTT. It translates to CASSFRQYNSPLHF.

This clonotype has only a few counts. The CDR3 is CASSLAALAGFNEQFF. The CDR3 bases are TGTGCCAGCAGCTTAGCGGCACTAGCGGGTTTCAATGAGCAGTTCTTC. The chain recombines TRBV7-8 with TRBJ2-1; 9 positions match TRBD2. Trimming at V came to 0 bases and at J to 6 bases, leaving 6 bases not matched to a gene. Germline V gene sequence: CDR1 SGHVS, CDR2 FQNEAQ. The CDR3 runs 16 residues.

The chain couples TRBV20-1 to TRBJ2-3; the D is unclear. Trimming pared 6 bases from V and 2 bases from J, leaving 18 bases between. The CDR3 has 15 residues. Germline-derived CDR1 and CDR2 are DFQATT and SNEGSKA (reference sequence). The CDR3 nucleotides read TGCAGTGCGGGCGACTTCACCAGGCCCACAGATACGCAGTATTTT. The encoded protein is CSAGDFTRPTDTQYF.

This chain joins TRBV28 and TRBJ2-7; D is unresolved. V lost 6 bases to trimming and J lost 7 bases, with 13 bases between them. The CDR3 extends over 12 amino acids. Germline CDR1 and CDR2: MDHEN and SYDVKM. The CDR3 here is CASSRGPWEQYF. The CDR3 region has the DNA TGTGCCAGCAGCCGAGGACCCTGGGAGCAGTACTTC.

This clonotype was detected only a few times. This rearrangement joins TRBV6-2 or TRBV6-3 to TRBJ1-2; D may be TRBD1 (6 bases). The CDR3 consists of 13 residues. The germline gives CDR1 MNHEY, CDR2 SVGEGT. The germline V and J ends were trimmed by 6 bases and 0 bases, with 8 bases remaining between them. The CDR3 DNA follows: TGTGCCAGCAGGGACAGCTCTAACTATGGCTACACCTTC. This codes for CASRDSSNYGYTF.

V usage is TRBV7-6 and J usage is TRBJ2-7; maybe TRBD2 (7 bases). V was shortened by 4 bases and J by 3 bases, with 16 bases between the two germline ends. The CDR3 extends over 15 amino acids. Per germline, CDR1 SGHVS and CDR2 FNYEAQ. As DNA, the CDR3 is TGTGCCAGCAGCTCAGAGGGGGGGGAGGGCTACGAGCAGTACTTC. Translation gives CASSSEGGEGYEQYF.

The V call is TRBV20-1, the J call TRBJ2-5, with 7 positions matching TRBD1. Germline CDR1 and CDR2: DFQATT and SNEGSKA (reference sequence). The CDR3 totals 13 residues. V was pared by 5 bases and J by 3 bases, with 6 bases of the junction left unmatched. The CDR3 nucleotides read TGCAGTGCTTACACAGGGGTTGAAGAGACCCAGTACTTC. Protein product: CSAYTGVEETQYF.

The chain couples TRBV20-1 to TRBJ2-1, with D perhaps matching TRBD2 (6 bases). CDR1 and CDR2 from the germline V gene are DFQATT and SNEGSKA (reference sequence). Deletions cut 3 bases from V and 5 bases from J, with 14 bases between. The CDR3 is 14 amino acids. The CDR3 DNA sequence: TGCAGTGCTAGCGGGGGTAGTGGTCACAATGAGCAGTTCTTC. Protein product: CSASGGSGHNEQFF.

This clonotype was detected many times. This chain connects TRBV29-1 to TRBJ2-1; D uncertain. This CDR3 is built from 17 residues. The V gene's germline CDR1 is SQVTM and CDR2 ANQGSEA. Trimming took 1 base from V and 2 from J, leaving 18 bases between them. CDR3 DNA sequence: TGCAGCGTTGAAGCGACTGGAGTCCAAACCCCCTACAATGAGCAGTTCTTC. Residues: CSVEATGVQTPYNEQFF.

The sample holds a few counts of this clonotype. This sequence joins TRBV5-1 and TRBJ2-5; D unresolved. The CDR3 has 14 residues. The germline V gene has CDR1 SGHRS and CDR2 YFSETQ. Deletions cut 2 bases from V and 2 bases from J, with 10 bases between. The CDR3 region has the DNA TGCGCCAGCAGCTTATTAGGTGAACAAGAGACCCAGTACTTC. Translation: CASSLLGEQETQYF.